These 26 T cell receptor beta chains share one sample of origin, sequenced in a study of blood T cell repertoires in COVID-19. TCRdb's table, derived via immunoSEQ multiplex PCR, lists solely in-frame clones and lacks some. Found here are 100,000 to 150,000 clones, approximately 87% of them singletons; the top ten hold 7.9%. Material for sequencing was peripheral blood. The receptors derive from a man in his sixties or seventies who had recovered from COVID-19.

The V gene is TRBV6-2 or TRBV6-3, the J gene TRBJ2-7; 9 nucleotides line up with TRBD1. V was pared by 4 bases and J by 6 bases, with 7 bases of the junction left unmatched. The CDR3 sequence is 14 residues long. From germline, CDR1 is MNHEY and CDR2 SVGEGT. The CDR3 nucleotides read TGTGCCAGCAGTTGGACAGGGGCCACCTCCGAGCAGTACTTC. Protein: CASSWTGATSEQYF.

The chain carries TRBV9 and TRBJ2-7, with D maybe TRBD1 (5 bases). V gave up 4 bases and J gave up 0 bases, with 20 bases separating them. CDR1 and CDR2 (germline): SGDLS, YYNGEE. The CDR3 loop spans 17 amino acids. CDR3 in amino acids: CASSPTLPRGSSYEQYF. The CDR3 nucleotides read TGTGCCAGCAGCCCAACGCTCCCTAGGGGAAGCTCCTACGAGCAGTACTTC.

Here the CDR3 reads CASSTGTSRETQYF. CDR3 nucleotides: TGTGCCAGCAGCACCGGGACTAGCAGGGAGACCCAGTACTTC. The chain joins TRBV9 to TRBJ2-5, with TRBD2 matching over 9 bases. V shed 4 bases, J shed 5 bases, and the junction held 6 bases outside the gene matches. This CDR3 spans 14 amino acids. Germline CDR1 SGDLS, CDR2 YYNGEE.

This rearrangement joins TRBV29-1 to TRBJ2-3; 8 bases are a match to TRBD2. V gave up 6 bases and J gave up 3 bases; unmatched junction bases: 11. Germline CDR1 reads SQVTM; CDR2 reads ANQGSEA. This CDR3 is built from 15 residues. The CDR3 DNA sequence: TGCAGCGTACAGGTTTCCCCGGGAGGGACAGATACGCAGTATTTT. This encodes CSVQVSPGGTDTQYF.

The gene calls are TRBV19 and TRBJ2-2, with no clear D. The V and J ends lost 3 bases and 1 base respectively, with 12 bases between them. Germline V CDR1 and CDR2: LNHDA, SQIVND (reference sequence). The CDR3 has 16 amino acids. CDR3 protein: CASSISMSRNTGELFF. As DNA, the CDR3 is TGTGCCAGTAGTATTAGTATGAGTAGGAACACCGGGGAGCTGTTTTTT.

This CDR3 is CASSLGAASGVPYEQYF. The DNA for the CDR3 is TGTGCCAGCAGCTTAGGAGCGGCGTCAGGGGTCCCATACGAGCAGTACTTC. The V call is TRBV11-2, the J call TRBJ2-7; D perhaps matches TRBD1 (6 bases). The ends were cut back, 1 base at V and 4 bases at J, with 20 bases in the middle. CDR3 size: 17 residues. Germline-derived CDR1 and CDR2 are SGHAT and FQNNGV.

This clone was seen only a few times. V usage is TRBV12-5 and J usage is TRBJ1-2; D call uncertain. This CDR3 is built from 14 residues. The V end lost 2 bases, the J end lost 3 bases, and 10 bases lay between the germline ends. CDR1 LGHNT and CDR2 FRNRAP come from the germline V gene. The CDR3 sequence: CASGLTPSYYGYTF. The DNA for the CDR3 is TGTGCTAGTGGTTTGACTCCCTCTTACTATGGCTACACCTTC. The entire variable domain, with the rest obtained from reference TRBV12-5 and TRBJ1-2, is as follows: DARVTQTPRHKVTEMGQEVTMRCQPILGHNTVFWYRQTMMQGLELLAYFRNRAPLDDSGMPKDRFSAEMPDATLATLKIQPSEPRDSAVYFCASGLTPSYYGYTFGSGTRLTVV.

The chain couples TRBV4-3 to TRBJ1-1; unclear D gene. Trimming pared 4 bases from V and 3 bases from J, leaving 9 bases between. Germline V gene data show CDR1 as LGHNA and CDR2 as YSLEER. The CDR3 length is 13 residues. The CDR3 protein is CASSRGLDTEAFF. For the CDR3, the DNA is TGCGCCAGCAGCCGAGGACTTGACACTGAAGCTTTCTTT.

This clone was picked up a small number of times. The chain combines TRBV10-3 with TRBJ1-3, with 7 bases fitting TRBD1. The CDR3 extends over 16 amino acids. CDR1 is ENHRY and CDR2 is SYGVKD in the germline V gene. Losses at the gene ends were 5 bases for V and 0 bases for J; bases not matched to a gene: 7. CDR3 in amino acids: CAISRQGPHSGNTIYF. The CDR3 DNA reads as TGTGCCATCAGTCGACAGGGCCCTCACTCTGGAAACACCATATATTTT.

This CDR3 reads CASSKTSGNYNEQFF. CDR3 DNA: TGTGCCAGCAGCAAGACTAGCGGGAATTACAATGAGCAGTTCTTC. The rearrangement uses TRBV7-3 and TRBJ2-1; 11 bases map to TRBD2. Losses at the gene ends were 5 bases for V and 4 bases for J; bases not matched to a gene: 4. Germline CDR1 SGHTA, CDR2 FQGTGA. CDR3 length: 15 residues.

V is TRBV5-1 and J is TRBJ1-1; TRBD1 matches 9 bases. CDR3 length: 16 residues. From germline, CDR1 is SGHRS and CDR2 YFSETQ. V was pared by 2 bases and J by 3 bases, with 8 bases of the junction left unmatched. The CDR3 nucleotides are TGCGCCAGCAGCTTCGTACAGGGGGCTGGGGACACTGAAGCTTTCTTT. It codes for CASSFVQGAGDTEAFF. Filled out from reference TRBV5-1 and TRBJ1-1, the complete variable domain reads KAGVTQTPRYLIKTRGQQVTLSCSPISGHRSVSWYQQTPGQGLQFLFEYFSETQRNKGNFPGRFSGRQFSNSRSEMNVSTLELGDSALYLCASSFVQGAGDTEAFFGQGTRLTVV.

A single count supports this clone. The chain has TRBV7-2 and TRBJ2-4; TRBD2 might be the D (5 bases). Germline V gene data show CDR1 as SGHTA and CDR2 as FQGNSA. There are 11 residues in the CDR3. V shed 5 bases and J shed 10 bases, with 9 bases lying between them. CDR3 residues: CASSLPGIQYF. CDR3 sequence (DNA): TGTGCCAGCAGCCTGCCGGGGATTCAGTACTTC. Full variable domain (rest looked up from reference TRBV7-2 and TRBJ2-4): GAGVSQSPSNKVTEKGKDVELRCDPISGHTALYWYRQSLGQGLEFLIYFQGNSAPDKSGLPSDRFSAERTGGSVSTLTIQRTQQEDSAVYLCASSLPGIQYFGAGTRLSVL.

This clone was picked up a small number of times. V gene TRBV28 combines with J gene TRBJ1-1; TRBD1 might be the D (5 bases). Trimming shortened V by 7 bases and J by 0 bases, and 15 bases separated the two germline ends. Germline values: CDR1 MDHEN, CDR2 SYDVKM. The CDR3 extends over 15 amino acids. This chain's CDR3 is CASTVPGNVNTEAFF. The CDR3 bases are TGTGCCAGCACAGTTCCAGGGAATGTGAACACTGAAGCTTTCTTT. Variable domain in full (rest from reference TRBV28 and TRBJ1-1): DVKVTQSSRYLVKRTGEKVFLECVQDMDHENMFWYRQDPGLGLRLIYFSYDVKMKEKGDIPEGYSVSREKKERFSLILESASTNQTSMYLCASTVPGNVNTEAFFGQGTRLTVV.

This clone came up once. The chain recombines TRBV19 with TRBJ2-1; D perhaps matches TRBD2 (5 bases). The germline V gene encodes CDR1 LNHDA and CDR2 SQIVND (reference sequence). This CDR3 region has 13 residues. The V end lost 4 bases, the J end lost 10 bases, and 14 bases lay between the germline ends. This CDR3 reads CASSTGNVGEQFF. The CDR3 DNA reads TGTGCCAGTAGTACGGGGAATGTCGGCGAGCAGTTCTTC.

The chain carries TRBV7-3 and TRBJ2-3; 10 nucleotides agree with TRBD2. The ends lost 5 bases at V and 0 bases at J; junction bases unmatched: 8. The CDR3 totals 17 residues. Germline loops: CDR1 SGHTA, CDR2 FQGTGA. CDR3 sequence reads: CASSQPGLASSTDTQYF. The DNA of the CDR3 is TGTGCCAGCAGCCAACCGGGACTAGCGTCTAGCACAGATACGCAGTATTTT.

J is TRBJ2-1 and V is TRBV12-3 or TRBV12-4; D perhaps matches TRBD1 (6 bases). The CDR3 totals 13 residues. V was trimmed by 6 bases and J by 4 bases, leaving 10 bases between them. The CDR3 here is CASSSDRYNEQFF. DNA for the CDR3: TGTGCCAGCAGCTCGGACAGATACAATGAGCAGTTCTTC.

The CDR3 here is CASRPGISGIVLTYEQYF. DNA for the CDR3: TGTGCCAGCAGGCCTGGAATCAGCGGGATTGTACTCACCTACGAGCAGTACTTC. The rearrangement joins TRBV11-3 to TRBJ2-7; 7 positions match TRBD2. Germline CDR1 SGHNT, CDR2 YENEEA. J lost 2 bases, V lost 6 bases, and 19 bases had no gene match. The CDR3 is made up of 18 amino acids.

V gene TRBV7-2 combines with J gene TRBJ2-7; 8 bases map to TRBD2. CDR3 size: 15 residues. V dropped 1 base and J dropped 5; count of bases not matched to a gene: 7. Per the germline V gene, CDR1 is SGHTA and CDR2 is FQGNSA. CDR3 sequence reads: CASSLEAGAFHEQYF. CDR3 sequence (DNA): TGTGCCAGCAGCTTAGAAGCGGGAGCGTTTCACGAGCAGTACTTC.

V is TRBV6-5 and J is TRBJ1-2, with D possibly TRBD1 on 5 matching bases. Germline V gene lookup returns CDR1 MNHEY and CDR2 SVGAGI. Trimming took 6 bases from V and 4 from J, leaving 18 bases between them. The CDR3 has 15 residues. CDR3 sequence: CASSQTGTRRYGYTF. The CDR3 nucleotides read TGTGCCAGCAGCCAAACAGGAACCCGACGCTATGGCTACACCTTC.

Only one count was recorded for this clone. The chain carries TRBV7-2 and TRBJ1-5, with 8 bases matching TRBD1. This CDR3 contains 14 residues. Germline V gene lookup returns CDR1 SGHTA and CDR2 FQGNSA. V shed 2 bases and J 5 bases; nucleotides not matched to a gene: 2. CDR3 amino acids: CASSLQGADQPQHF. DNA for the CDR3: TGTGCCAGCAGCTTACAGGGGGCGGATCAGCCCCAGCATTTT.

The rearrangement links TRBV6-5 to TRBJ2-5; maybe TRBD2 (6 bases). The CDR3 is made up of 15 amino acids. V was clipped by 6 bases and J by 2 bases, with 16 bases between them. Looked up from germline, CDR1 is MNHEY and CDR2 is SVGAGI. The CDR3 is CASSLGGTMQETQYF. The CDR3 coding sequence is TGTGCCAGCAGCCTTGGGGGGACGATGCAAGAGACCCAGTACTTC.

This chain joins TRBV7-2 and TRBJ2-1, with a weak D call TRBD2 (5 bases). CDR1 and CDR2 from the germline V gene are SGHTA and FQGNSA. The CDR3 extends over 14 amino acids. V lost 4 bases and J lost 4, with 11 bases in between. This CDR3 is CASSSRGPYNEQFF. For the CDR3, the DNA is TGTGCCAGCAGCTCCAGAGGGCCATACAATGAGCAGTTCTTC.

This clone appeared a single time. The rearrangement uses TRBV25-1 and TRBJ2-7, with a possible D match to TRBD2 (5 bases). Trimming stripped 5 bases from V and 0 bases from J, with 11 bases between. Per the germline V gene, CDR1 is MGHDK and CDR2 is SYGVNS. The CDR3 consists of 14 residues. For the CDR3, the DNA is TGTGCCAGCAGTCCTCGAGGGCTCTCCTACGAGCAGTACTTC. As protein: CASSPRGLSYEQYF.

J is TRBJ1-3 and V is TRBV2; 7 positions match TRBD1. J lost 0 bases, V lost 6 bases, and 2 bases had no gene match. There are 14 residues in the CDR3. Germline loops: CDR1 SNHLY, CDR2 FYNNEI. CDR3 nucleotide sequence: TGTGCCAGCAGGGGACAGCTCTCTGGAAACACCATATATTTT. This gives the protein CASRGQLSGNTIYF.

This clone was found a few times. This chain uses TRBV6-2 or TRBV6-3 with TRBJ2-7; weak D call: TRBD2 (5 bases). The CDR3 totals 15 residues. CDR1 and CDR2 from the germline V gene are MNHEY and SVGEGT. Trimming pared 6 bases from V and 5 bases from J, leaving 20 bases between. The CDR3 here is CASSTTRIHINEQYF. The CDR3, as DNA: TGTGCCAGCAGCACAACTAGAATTCATATCAACGAGCAGTACTTC.

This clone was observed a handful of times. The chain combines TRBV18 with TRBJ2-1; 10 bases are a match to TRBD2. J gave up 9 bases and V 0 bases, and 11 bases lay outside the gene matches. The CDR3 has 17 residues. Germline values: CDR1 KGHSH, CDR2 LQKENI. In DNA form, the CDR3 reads TGTGCCAGCTCACCACCCGGGGCAGCGGGGGGGCCGGGTGAGCAGTTCTTC. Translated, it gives CASSPPGAAGGPGEQFF.